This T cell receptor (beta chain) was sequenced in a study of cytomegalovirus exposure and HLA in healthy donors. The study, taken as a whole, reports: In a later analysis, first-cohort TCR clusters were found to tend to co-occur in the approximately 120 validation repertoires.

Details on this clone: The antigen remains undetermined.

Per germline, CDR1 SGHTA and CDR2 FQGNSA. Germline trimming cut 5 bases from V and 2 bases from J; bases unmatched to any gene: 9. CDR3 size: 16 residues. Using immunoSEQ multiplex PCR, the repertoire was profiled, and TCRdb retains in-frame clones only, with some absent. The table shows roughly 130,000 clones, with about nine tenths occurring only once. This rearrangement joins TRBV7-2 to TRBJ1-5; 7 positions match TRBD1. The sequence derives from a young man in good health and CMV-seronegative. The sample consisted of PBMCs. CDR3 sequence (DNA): TGTGCCAGCAGCGCGACAGGGATCGGCGGCAATCAGCCCCAGCATTTT. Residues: CASSATGIGGNQPQHF.